A single sample is the source of the 13 T cell receptor beta chains below, sequenced in a study of cytomegalovirus exposure and HLA in healthy donors. Produced via immunoSEQ multiplex PCR; TCRdb's table is partial and in-frame only. This sample has roughly 130,000 clones; approximately 84% occur once, and the top ten carry around 1.4%. The sequenced sample consisted of PBMCs. These receptors were taken from a woman aged 30 to 39 in good health and CMV-seronegative.

The V gene is TRBV5-1, the J gene TRBJ2-7; possibly TRBD1 for D (6 bases). Germline CDR1 is SGHRS and CDR2 is YFSETQ. V lost 7 bases to trimming and J lost 0 bases, with 14 bases between them. This CDR3 is built from 14 residues. CDR3 nucleotides: TGCGCCAGCCGCTACAGGGATAGCTCCTACGAGCAGTACTTC. This encodes CASRYRDSSYEQYF.

In DNA, the CDR3 is TGTGCCAGCAGCGCAGCGGGGACAACCTACAATGAGCAGTTCTTC. It yields the protein CASSAAGTTYNEQFF. The V and J genes are TRBV9 and TRBJ2-1; a weak D match, TRBD2 (7 bases). Trimming cost V 3 bases and J 2 bases, with 12 bases left between them. The germline V gene has CDR1 SGDLS and CDR2 YYNGEE. The CDR3 contains 15 residues.

The chain uses TRBV23-1 and TRBJ2-7; TRBD1 aligns across 7 bases. TRBV23-1 is assigned to the ORF class and has an uncertain function. The CDR3 has 18 amino acids. After removal of 2 bases from V and 0 bases from J, the junction contained 13 bases not matched to a gene. CDR3 loop: CASSQRSWPGQSSYEQYF. The CDR3 DNA sequence: TGCGCCAGCAGTCAACGCTCTTGGCCGGGACAGAGCTCCTACGAGCAGTACTTC.

The chain recombines TRBV27 with TRBJ2-7, with D possibly being TRBD1 (6 bases). Deletions cut 5 bases from V and 0 bases from J, with 11 bases between. Germline V gene lookup returns CDR1 MNHEY and CDR2 SMNVEV (reference sequence). CDR3 size: 14 residues. In DNA form, the CDR3 reads TGTGCCAGCAGTCCCGACAGGTACTCCTACGAGCAGTACTTC. It translates to CASSPDRYSYEQYF.

The gene calls are TRBV7-9 and TRBJ2-5; D unresolved. The CDR3 consists of 14 residues. The V end lost 5 bases, the J end lost 5 bases, and 15 bases lay between the germline ends. Per germline, CDR1 SEHNR and CDR2 FQNEAQ (reference sequence). Written as DNA, the CDR3 is TGTGCCAGCAGCCCCGACGGGTCCCTGGAGACCCAGTACTTC. Translated: CASSPDGSLETQYF.

The chain links TRBV4-2 to TRBJ2-3; D is perhaps TRBD2 (6 bases). This CDR3 spans 16 amino acids. V was cut by 1 base and J by 3 bases, with 14 bases left in between. Germline V CDR1 and CDR2: LGHNA, YNFKEQ. The CDR3 coding sequence is TGTGCCAGCAGCCAAGCGGGGAAAGCGGGTACAGATACGCAGTATTTT. As protein: CASSQAGKAGTDTQYF.

V gene TRBV30 combines with J gene TRBJ1-3; TRBD1 is a possible D gene (6 bases). From germline, CDR1 is GTSNPN and CDR2 SVGIG (reference sequence). V was clipped by 2 bases and J by 4 bases, with 12 bases between them. CDR3 length equals 14 residues. DNA for the CDR3: TGTGCCTGGAGTAAGTGGGGGCTCGGAAACACCATATATTTT. It yields the protein CAWSKWGLGNTIYF.

V usage is TRBV27 and J usage is TRBJ1-4; 8 positions match TRBD1. The germline gives CDR1 MNHEY, CDR2 SMNVEV (reference sequence). With 2 bases clipped from V and 8 bases from J, the junction kept 10 bases outside the gene matches. This CDR3 region has 16 residues. The CDR3 region is CASSLGIGTGHEKLFF. For the CDR3, the DNA is TGTGCCAGCAGTTTAGGGATCGGGACAGGTCACGAAAAACTGTTTTTT. Looking up the rest from reference TRBV27 and TRBJ1-4 gives the full variable domain: EAQVTQNPRYLITVTGKKLTVTCSQNMNHEYMSWYRQDPGLGLRQIYYSMNVEVTDKGDVPEGYKVSRKEKRNFPLILESPSPNQTSLYFCASSLGIGTGHEKLFFGSGTQLSVL.

The chain is built from TRBV6-5 and TRBJ2-7; TRBD1 aligns across 11 bases. Germline assignment: CDR1 MNHEY and CDR2 SVGAGI. CDR3 length equals 15 residues. J lost 2 bases, V lost 0 bases, and 0 bases had no gene match. This CDR3 reads CASSYSDRGPYEQYF. The CDR3 nucleotides read TGTGCCAGCAGTTACTCGGACAGGGGGCCCTACGAGCAGTACTTC.

For this clone: At one of its ends the junction is not consistent with the germline gene, which may arise from a read error. V is TRBV4-1 and J is TRBJ1-1, with 8 bases identical to TRBD1. Germline V CDR1 and CDR2: MGHRA, YSYEKL. The CDR3 extends over 14 amino acids. In DNA, the CDR3 is TGCGCCAGCAGTGACTATGGGACAGGCCGTGAACCTTTCTTT. It yields the protein CASSDYGTGREPFF.

The chain joins TRBV2 to TRBJ2-3; D may be TRBD1 (6 bases). CDR3 size: 16 residues. V lost 5 bases and J lost 0, with 15 bases in between. The germline V gene encodes CDR1 SNHLY and CDR2 FYNNEI. As DNA, the CDR3 is TGTGCCAGCAGTAAAAGACAGGACTTTAGCACAGATACGCAGTATTTT. Encoded protein: CASSKRQDFSTDTQYF.

The CDR3 reads CASSLALGQGAYEQYF. CDR3 in DNA: TGTGCCAGCAGCTTAGCTTTGGGACAGGGGGCCTACGAGCAGTACTTC. The J gene is TRBJ2-7, the V gene TRBV7-2; 11 positions agree with TRBD1. The CDR3 is 16 residues long. The J segment lost 2 bases and the V segment lost 0 bases, leaving 3 bases of the junction unmatched. Germline CDR1 SGHTA, CDR2 FQGNSA.

A single count supports this clone. The V gene is TRBV6-1, the J gene TRBJ1-1; D gene ambiguous. This CDR3 has 13 residues. Trimming took 3 bases from V and 5 from J, leaving 10 bases between them. Looked up from germline, CDR1 is MNHNS and CDR2 is SASEGT. CDR3 loop: CASSEGGLTEAFF. DNA of the CDR3: TGTGCCAGCAGTGAGGGAGGGTTGACTGAAGCTTTCTTT.